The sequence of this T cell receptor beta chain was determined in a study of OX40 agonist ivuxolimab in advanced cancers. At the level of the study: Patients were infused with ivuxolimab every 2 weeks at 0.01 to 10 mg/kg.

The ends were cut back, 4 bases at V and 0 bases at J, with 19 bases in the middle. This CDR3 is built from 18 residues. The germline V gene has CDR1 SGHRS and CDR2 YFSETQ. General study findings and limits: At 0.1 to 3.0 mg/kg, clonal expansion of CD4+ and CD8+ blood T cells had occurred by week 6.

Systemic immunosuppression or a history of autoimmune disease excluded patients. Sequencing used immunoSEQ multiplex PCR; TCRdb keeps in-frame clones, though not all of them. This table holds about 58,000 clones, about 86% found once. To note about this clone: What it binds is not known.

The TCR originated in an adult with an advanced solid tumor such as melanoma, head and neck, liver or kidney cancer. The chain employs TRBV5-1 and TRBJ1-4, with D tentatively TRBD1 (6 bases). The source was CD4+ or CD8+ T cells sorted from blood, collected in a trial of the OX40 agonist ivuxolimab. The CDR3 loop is CASSPTSWTAATNEKLFF. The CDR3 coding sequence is TGCGCCAGCAGCCCGACAAGTTGGACAGCAGCAACTAATGAAAAACTGTTTTTT.